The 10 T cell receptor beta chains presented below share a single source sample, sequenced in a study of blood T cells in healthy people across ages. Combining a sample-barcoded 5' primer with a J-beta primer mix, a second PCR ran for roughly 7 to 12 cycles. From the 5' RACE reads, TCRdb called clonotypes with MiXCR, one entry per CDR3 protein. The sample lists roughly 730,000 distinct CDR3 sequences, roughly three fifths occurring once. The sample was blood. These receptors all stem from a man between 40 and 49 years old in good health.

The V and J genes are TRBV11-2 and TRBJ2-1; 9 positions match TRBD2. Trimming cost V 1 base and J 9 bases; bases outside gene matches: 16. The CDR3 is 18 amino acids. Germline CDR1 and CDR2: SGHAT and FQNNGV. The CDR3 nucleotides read TGTGCCAGCAGCTTAGTCGCGGGAGGGCCCTCGGAGATTGGTGAGCAGTTCTTC. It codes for CASSLVAGGPSEIGEQFF.

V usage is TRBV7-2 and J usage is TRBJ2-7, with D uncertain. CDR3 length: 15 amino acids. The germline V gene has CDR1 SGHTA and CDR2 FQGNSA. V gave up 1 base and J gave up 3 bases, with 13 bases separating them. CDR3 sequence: CASSLVVGQDYEQYF. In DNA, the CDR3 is TGTGCCAGCAGCTTAGTCGTCGGTCAGGACTACGAGCAGTACTTC.

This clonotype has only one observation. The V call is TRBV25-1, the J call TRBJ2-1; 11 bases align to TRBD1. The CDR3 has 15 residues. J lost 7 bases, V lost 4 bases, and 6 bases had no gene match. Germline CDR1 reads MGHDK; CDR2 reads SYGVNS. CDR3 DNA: TGTGCCAGCAGTGCGGACAGGGGGCGCGAGAATGAGCAGTTCTTC. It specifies CASSADRGRENEQFF.

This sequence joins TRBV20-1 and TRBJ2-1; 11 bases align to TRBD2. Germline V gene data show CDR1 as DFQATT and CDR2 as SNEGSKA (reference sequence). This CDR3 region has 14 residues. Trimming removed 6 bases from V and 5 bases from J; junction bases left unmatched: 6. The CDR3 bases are TGCAGTGCGACCGGGACTAGCGGACACAATGAGCAGTTCTTC. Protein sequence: CSATGTSGHNEQFF.

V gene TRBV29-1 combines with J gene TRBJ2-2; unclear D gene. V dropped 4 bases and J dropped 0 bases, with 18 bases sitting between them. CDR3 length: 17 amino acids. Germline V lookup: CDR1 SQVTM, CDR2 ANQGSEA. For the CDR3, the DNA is TGCAGCGTTGGCGATTCGGTAGGGCTCTCGAACACCGGGGAGCTGTTTTTT. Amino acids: CSVGDSVGLSNTGELFF.

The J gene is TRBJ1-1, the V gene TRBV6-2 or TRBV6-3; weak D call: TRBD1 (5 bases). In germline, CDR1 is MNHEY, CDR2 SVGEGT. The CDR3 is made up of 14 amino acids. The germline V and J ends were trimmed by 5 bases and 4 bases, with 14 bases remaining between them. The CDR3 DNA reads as TGTGCCAGCAGTAGACCGGGGGGGACCACTGAAGCTTTCTTT. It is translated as CASSRPGGTTEAFF.

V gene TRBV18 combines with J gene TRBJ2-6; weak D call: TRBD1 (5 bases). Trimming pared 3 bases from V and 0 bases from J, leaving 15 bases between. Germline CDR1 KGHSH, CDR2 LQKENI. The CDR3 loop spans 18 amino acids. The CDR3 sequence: CASSPRTPDNSGANVLTF. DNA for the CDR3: TGTGCCAGCTCACCTAGGACACCTGACAACTCTGGGGCCAACGTCCTGACTTTC.

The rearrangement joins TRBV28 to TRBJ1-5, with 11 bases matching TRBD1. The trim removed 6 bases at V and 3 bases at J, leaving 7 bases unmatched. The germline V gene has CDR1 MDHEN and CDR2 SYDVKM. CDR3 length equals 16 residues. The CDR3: CASRLRGQGVNQPQHF. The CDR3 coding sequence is TGTGCCAGCAGACTAAGGGGACAGGGGGTCAATCAGCCCCAGCATTTT.

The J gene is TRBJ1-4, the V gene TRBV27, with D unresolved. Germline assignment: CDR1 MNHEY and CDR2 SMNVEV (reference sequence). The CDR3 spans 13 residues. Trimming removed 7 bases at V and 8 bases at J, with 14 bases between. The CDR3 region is CASIVLPREKLFF. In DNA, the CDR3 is TGTGCCAGCATAGTTCTGCCCCGAGAAAAACTGTTTTTT.

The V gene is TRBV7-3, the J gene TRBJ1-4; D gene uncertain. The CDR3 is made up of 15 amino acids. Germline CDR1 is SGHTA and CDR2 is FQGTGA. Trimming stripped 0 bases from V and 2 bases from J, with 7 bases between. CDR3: CASSLTSGTNEKLFF. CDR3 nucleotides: TGTGCCAGCAGCTTAACGTCTGGGACTAATGAAAAACTGTTTTTT.